A single sample is the source of the 22 T cell receptor beta chains below, sequenced in a study of control samples from healthy donors and cancer patients. Profiling relied on immunoSEQ multiplex PCR, and the TCRdb table lists in-frame clones only, not all of them. The table includes approximately 49,000 clones, around nine tenths detected once. Sequencing was carried out using PBMCs. These receptors were obtained from a man aged 40-49 years with colorectal cancer.

The chain has TRBV6-5 and TRBJ2-3; a possible D gene is TRBD2 (6 bases). CDR1 and CDR2 from the germline V gene are MNHEY and SVGAGI. V shed 6 bases and J shed 2 bases, with 12 bases lying between them. CDR3 length equals 14 residues. CDR3 in amino acids: CASSPQRATDTQYF. Here the CDR3 DNA reads TGTGCCAGCAGCCCGCAGCGGGCCACAGATACGCAGTATTTT.

This clone was seen once. J is TRBJ1-1 and V is TRBV19; D remains ambiguous. V was cut by 6 bases and J by 5 bases, with 16 bases left in between. Germline values: CDR1 LNHDA, CDR2 SQIVND (reference sequence). The length of the CDR3 is 14 residues. CDR3 coding DNA: TGTGCCAGTAGCCCCGGGAGGGTGGGAACTGAAGCTTTCTTT. Translated, it gives CASSPGRVGTEAFF.

This rearrangement joins TRBV2 to TRBJ1-2; a possible D gene is TRBD1 (6 bases). Germline-derived CDR1 and CDR2 are SNHLY and FYNNEI. Trimming left V 6 bases short and J 11 bases short, with 19 bases between. The CDR3 runs to 13 residues. In DNA, the CDR3 is TGTGCCAGCAGCGGGGGGGCAGTGAACGTGTACACCTTC. Protein product: CASSGGAVNVYTF.

The chain is built from TRBV5-1 and TRBJ2-7; TRBD2 agrees at 14 bases. V lost 3 bases and J lost 5; bases outside the gene matches: 10. The CDR3 is made up of 17 amino acids. Germline CDR1 and CDR2: SGHRS and YFSETQ. CDR3 nucleotide sequence: TGCGCCAGCAGCTGGGGACTAGCGGGAGCTCTATGGGACGAGCAGTACTTC. Amino acid sequence: CASSWGLAGALWDEQYF.

The chain is built from TRBV5-8 and TRBJ2-7; 9 nucleotides match TRBD1. CDR3 length: 14 amino acids. The germline gives CDR1 SGHTS, CDR2 YDEGEE. Trimming took 4 bases from V and 3 from J; bases not matched to a gene: 5. Written as DNA, the CDR3 is TGTGCCAGCAGCGTTAGACAGGGGGTCTACGAGCAGTACTTC. This encodes CASSVRQGVYEQYF.

The chain couples TRBV6-5 to TRBJ2-7; D not resolved. V lost 6 bases and J lost 2, with 14 bases in between. The CDR3 runs 14 residues. Germline V gene data show CDR1 as MNHEY and CDR2 as SVGAGI. CDR3 protein: CASRPVGFTYEQYF. The CDR3 nucleotides are TGTGCCAGCAGACCCGTTGGTTTTACCTACGAGCAGTACTTC.

V usage is TRBV2 and J usage is TRBJ1-6; 9 bases agree with TRBD1. The CDR3 is made up of 16 amino acids. Germline V CDR1 and CDR2: SNHLY, FYNNEI. The V segment lost 6 bases and the J segment 3 bases; nucleotides outside the gene matches: 6. For the CDR3, the DNA is TGTGCCAGCAGAGGGGACAGGGAAAACTATAATTCACCCCTCCACTTT. Translating gives CASRGDRENYNSPLHF. Filled out from reference TRBV2 and TRBJ1-6, the complete variable domain reads EPEVTQTPSHQVTQMGQEVILRCVPISNHLYFYWYRQILGQKVEFLVSFYNNEISEKSEIFDDQFSVERPDGSNFTLKIRSTKLEDSAMYFCASRGDRENYNSPLHFGNGTRLTVT.

V and J are TRBV7-6 and TRBJ1-1; D remains unclear. V dropped 0 bases and J dropped 0 bases, with 11 bases sitting between them. Germline CDR1 and CDR2: SGHVS and FNYEAQ. The CDR3 covers 16 residues. CDR3 region: CASSLASGPLNTEAFF. In nucleotides, the CDR3 is TGTGCCAGCAGCTTAGCCTCTGGACCGTTGAACACTGAAGCTTTCTTT.

The gene calls are TRBV27 and TRBJ2-7; the D gene is possibly TRBD2 (7 bases). Germline CDR1 MNHEY, CDR2 SMNVEV (reference sequence). Trimming removed 10 bases at V and 6 bases at J, with 19 bases between. This CDR3 contains 13 residues. CDR3 coding DNA: TGTGCCACAAAGGGGGGGAGGGCCTCCGAGCAGTACTTC. This gives the protein CATKGGRASEQYF.

The chain employs TRBV5-1 and TRBJ2-1; D is undetermined. The germline V and J ends were trimmed by 5 bases and 5 bases, with 11 bases remaining between them. This CDR3 has 13 amino acids. Germline loops: CDR1 SGHRS, CDR2 YFSETQ. In DNA form, the CDR3 reads TGCGCCAGCAGACCCCCGGACGACAATGAGCAGTTCTTC. It yields the protein CASRPPDDNEQFF.

This chain connects TRBV14 to TRBJ1-5; no reliable D call. The CDR3 consists of 15 residues. Germline loops: CDR1 SGHDN, CDR2 FVKESK. V lost 6 bases, J lost 0 bases, and 12 bases lay in between. CDR3: CASSRQADSNQPQHF. CDR3 nucleotide sequence: TGTGCCAGCAGTAGGCAGGCCGATAGCAATCAGCCCCAGCATTTT. The variable domain in full, with the rest retrieved from reference TRBV14 and TRBJ1-5, is EAGVTQFPSHSVIEKGQTVTLRCDPISGHDNLYWYRRVMGKEIKFLLHFVKESKQDESGMPNNRFLAERTGGTYSTLKVQPAELEDSGVYFCASSRQADSNQPQHFGDGTRLSIL.

The rearrangement joins TRBV24-1 to TRBJ1-4, with D unclear. This CDR3 is built from 12 residues. In germline, CDR1 is KGHDR, CDR2 SFDVKD. V lost 3 bases and J 5 bases, leaving 3 bases between the germline ends. CDR3 loop: CATSDLNEKLFF. The CDR3 DNA reads as TGTGCCACCAGTGATCTGAATGAAAAACTGTTTTTT.

The chain is built from TRBV4-1 and TRBJ2-1; D might be TRBD2 (5 bases). Trimming shortened V by 2 bases and J by 7 bases, and 15 bases separated the two germline ends. This CDR3 is built from 15 residues. CDR1 and CDR2 from the germline V gene are MGHRA and YSYEKL. CDR3 loop: CASSQFMGVINEQFF. The DNA for the CDR3 is TGCGCCAGCAGCCAATTTATGGGAGTAATTAATGAGCAGTTCTTC.

The chain is built from TRBV11-3 and TRBJ1-6; 7 positions agree with TRBD1. J lost 5 bases, V lost 4 bases, and 5 bases had no gene match. Looked up from germline, CDR1 is SGHNT and CDR2 is YENEEA. The CDR3 extends over 15 amino acids. The CDR3 here is CASSSAGQNNSPLHF. CDR3 coding DNA: TGTGCCAGCAGCTCCGCGGGACAGAATAATTCACCCCTCCACTTT. Full variable domain (missing parts from reference TRBV11-3 and TRBJ1-6): EAGVVQSPRYKIIEKKQPVAFWCNPISGHNTLYWYLQNLGQGPELLIRYENEEAVDDSQLPKDRFSAERLKGVDSTLKIQPAELGDSAVYLCASSSAGQNNSPLHFGNGTRLTVT.

This chain links TRBV14 with TRBJ2-2; the match to TRBD2 covers 10 bases. CDR1 is SGHDN, CDR2 FVKESK, per germline. With V trimmed by 4 bases and J by 3 bases, 8 bases remained unmatched. This CDR3 is 17 amino acids long. The CDR3 is CASSRYKREGHTGELFF. CDR3 in DNA: TGTGCCAGCAGCCGATACAAGCGGGAGGGCCACACCGGGGAGCTGTTTTTT.

This clone was found a few times. V is TRBV30 and J is TRBJ1-2; D gene unclear. Trimming cost V 7 bases and J 2 bases, with 5 bases left between them. The CDR3 length is 10 residues. Germline CDR1 reads GTSNPN; CDR2 reads SVGIG (reference sequence). The CDR3 here is CALYNYGYTF. The CDR3 DNA reads as TGTGCCTTATACAACTATGGCTACACCTTC.

The genes are TRBV7-9 and TRBJ2-3, with TRBD1 matching over 8 bases. The CDR3 is 13 residues long. J gave up 4 bases and V 4 bases, and 1 base lay outside the gene matches. The V gene's germline CDR1 is SEHNR and CDR2 FQNEAQ (reference sequence). CDR3 nucleotide sequence: TGTGCCAGCAGCTCCAGGGGGCCAGATACGCAGTATTTT. Its translation: CASSSRGPDTQYF.

The chain employs TRBV5-4 and TRBJ2-1, with 9 bases lining up with TRBD1. CDR1 is SGHNT and CDR2 is YYREEE in the germline V gene (reference sequence). This CDR3 is 14 amino acids long. V trimming: 4 bases; J trimming: 7 bases; junction bases outside the gene matches: 6. CDR3 sequence reads: CASSTTGGRNEQFF. CDR3 nucleotide sequence: TGTGCCAGCAGCACGACAGGGGGGAGGAATGAGCAGTTCTTC.

CDR3 loop: CASSSPPTPLDRVRAEQFF. In nucleotides, the CDR3 is TGTGCCAGCAGTTCTCCACCTACCCCTCTCGACAGGGTCCGGGCTGAGCAGTTCTTC. The rearrangement joins TRBV27 to TRBJ2-1; TRBD1 agrees at 7 bases. V trimming: 4 bases; J trimming: 9 bases; junction bases outside the gene matches: 24. Germline loops: CDR1 MNHEY, CDR2 SMNVEV (reference sequence). The CDR3 contains 19 residues.

The chain recombines TRBV6-1 with TRBJ2-3; D unresolved. Germline values: CDR1 MNHNS, CDR2 SASEGT. The CDR3 is 12 residues long. V lost 6 bases, J lost 4 bases, and 8 bases lay in between. The CDR3 region is CASSPASDTQYF. The CDR3 nucleotides are TGTGCCAGCAGCCCCGCCTCAGATACGCAGTATTTT.

This clone was counted once. The chain links TRBV6-6 to TRBJ1-1; TRBD1 matches at 11 bases. This CDR3 comprises 14 residues. The germline gives CDR1 MNHNY, CDR2 SVGAGI (reference sequence). V dropped 5 bases and J dropped 4; count of bases not matched to a gene: 3. In DNA form, the CDR3 reads TGTGCCAGCAGTCCCGGGACAGGGGGCACTGAAGCTTTCTTT. Protein sequence: CASSPGTGGTEAFF.

CDR3 protein: CASSRDLLANTGELFF. The DNA of the CDR3 is TGTGCCAGCAGCCGTGACTTACTCGCGAACACCGGGGAGCTGTTTTTT. This chain joins TRBV5-6 and TRBJ2-2; D call uncertain. With 4 bases removed from V and 0 bases from J, the gap between germline ends came to 13 bases. Germline V gives CDR1 SGHDT, CDR2 YYEEEE. The CDR3 spans 16 residues.